These 32 T cell receptor beta chains came from one sample sequenced in a study of human T cells and chemical hapten exposure. Time point here: patch test 1, 2 weeks after DPC sensitization. As to treatment: therapeutic diphenylcyclopropenone sensitization with weekly scalp DPC. From the RACE reads, TCRdb called clonotypes with MiXCR, one entry per CDR3 protein. The table lists about 380,000 distinct CDR3 sequences, 4.8% of them singletons. This specimen was whole blood, taken in connection with sensitization to the hapten diphenylcyclopropenone (DPC). These receptors originate from a woman in her forties or fifties with alopecia areata. Some clones in this sample may be carry-over from other donors' samples.

This clonotype was seen repeatedly, ten times or more. The chain carries TRBV28 and TRBJ2-7; D possibly corresponds to TRBD2 (5 bases). The CDR3 loop spans 15 amino acids. Trimming cost V 6 bases and J 0 bases, with 15 bases left between them. The germline CDR1 and CDR2 sequences are MDHEN and SYDVKM. The CDR3 loop is CASRPLGLISYEQYF. The CDR3 coding sequence is TGTGCCAGCAGACCCCTCGGACTGATCTCCTACGAGCAGTACTTC.

In its sample, this clonotype was seen many times. The chain links TRBV7-2 to TRBJ2-3; 11 bases line up with TRBD2. Germline CDR1 is SGHTA and CDR2 is FQGNSA. The CDR3 extends over 16 amino acids. Trimming removed 0 bases from V and 3 bases from J; junction bases left unmatched: 2. The CDR3 reads CASSLASSGGTDTQYF. In nucleotides, the CDR3 is TGTGCCAGCAGCTTAGCGTCTAGCGGGGGGACAGATACGCAGTATTTT.

This clonotype was observed at least ten times. This rearrangement joins TRBV5-5 to TRBJ2-1; 8 bases fit TRBD1. J was trimmed by 4 bases and V by 2 bases; bases with no gene match: 2. This CDR3 spans 14 amino acids. Germline CDR1 SGHKS, CDR2 YYEKEE (reference sequence). The CDR3 reads CASSFGTGYNEQFF. The CDR3 bases are TGTGCCAGCAGCTTCGGGACAGGTTACAATGAGCAGTTCTTC.

A few counts support this clonotype. V and J are TRBV30 and TRBJ2-6, with 7 bases matching TRBD1. The CDR3 length is 16 residues. J was trimmed by 4 bases and V by 7 bases; bases with no gene match: 13. CDR1 GTSNPN and CDR2 SVGIG come from the germline V gene (reference sequence). The CDR3 spells CASRRDRGRGANVLTF. CDR3 nucleotides: TGTGCCTCCCGTAGGGATAGGGGGCGAGGGGCCAACGTCCTGACTTTC.

Many counts were recorded for this clonotype. V gene TRBV12-3 or TRBV12-4 combines with J gene TRBJ1-1; possibly TRBD1 for D (6 bases). The CDR3 covers 13 residues. V was pared by 3 bases and J by 4 bases, with 9 bases between. The CDR3 nucleotides read TGTGCCAGCAGTTTGGGCAGGGGCACTGAAGCTTTCTTT. This gives the protein CASSLGRGTEAFF.

This clonotype was observed many times. V and J are TRBV27 and TRBJ2-1; TRBD1 aligns across 9 bases. The CDR3 loop spans 15 amino acids. J was trimmed by 6 bases and V by 1 base; bases with no gene match: 4. In germline, CDR1 is MNHEY, CDR2 SMNVEV (reference sequence). This chain's CDR3 is CASSLLQGAGNEQFF. CDR3 nucleotide sequence: TGTGCCAGCAGTTTATTACAGGGGGCTGGCAATGAGCAGTTCTTC.

The table lists this clonotype with a few counts. Here the CDR3 reads CATSDWSTDTQYF. The CDR3 bases are TGTGCCACCAGTGATTGGAGCACAGATACGCAGTATTTT. The V and J genes are TRBV24-1 and TRBJ2-3; no clear D gene. V lost 2 bases and J 0 bases, leaving 2 bases between the germline ends. The germline V gene encodes CDR1 KGHDR and CDR2 SFDVKD. The CDR3 loop spans 13 amino acids.

This clonotype was found many times. The V call is TRBV10-3, the J call TRBJ1-1; no clear D. V was cut by 0 bases and J by 7 bases, with 9 bases left in between. The CDR3 is 13 residues long. Germline V CDR1 and CDR2: ENHRY, SYGVKD. The CDR3 sequence is CAISESGGNEAFF. The CDR3 region has the DNA TGTGCCATCAGTGAGTCTGGTGGGAATGAAGCTTTCTTT.

Many counts were recorded for this clonotype. J is TRBJ2-7 and V is TRBV27; tentative D call: TRBD2 (5 bases). The CDR3 has 15 residues. Germline CDR1 is MNHEY and CDR2 is SMNVEV (reference sequence). The V and J ends lost 5 bases and 7 bases respectively, with 21 bases between them. The CDR3 sequence: CASSTRGLAPAEQYF. Here the CDR3 DNA reads TGTGCCAGCAGTACCCGGGGTCTGGCCCCGGCAGAGCAGTACTTC.

This clonotype was seen a few times. The gene calls are TRBV4-1 and TRBJ1-2; maybe TRBD1 (6 bases). The CDR3 runs to 15 residues. With 6 bases removed from V and 0 bases from J, the gap between germline ends came to 14 bases. CDR1 is MGHRA and CDR2 is YSYEKL in the germline V gene. CDR3 amino acids: CASSSTTGSNYGYTF. In DNA form, the CDR3 reads TGCGCCAGCAGTTCCACGACAGGTTCTAACTATGGCTACACCTTC.

This clonotype has just a few counts. The chain has TRBV6-1 and TRBJ2-7; 7 positions match TRBD2. The germline gives CDR1 MNHNS, CDR2 SASEGT. The CDR3 contains 14 residues. J gave up 3 bases and V 5 bases, and 7 bases lay outside the gene matches. The CDR3 sequence is CASSRIGEGYEQYF. As DNA, the CDR3 is TGTGCCAGCAGTCGGATTGGGGAGGGCTACGAGCAGTACTTC.

The chain uses TRBV12-3 or TRBV12-4 and TRBJ2-5; possibly TRBD1 or TRBD2 for D (5 bases each). The CDR3 extends over 14 amino acids. The ends were cut back, 6 bases at V and 3 bases at J, with 14 bases in the middle. Written as DNA, the CDR3 is TGTGCCAGCAGGTACAGTGGGGGAGAAGAGACCCAGTACTTC. This codes for CASRYSGGEETQYF.

This clonotype was seen a handful of times. The chain employs TRBV6-4 and TRBJ2-2; D might be TRBD1 (6 bases). The ends were cut back, 5 bases at V and 6 bases at J, with 16 bases in the middle. The germline V gene encodes CDR1 MRHNA and CDR2 SNTAGT. CDR3 length: 15 residues. The CDR3 loop is CASSPEHRVPGELFF. For the CDR3, the DNA is TGTGCCAGCAGTCCAGAACACAGGGTCCCCGGGGAGCTGTTTTTT.

In this sample, this clonotype turned up many times. This chain uses TRBV20-1 with TRBJ2-5, with D tentatively TRBD1 (6 bases). The length of the CDR3 is 11 residues. Looked up from germline, CDR1 is DFQATT and CDR2 is SNEGSKA (reference sequence). The V gene lost 7 bases and the J gene lost 1 base, with 7 bases spanning the gap. In DNA, the CDR3 is TGCAGTGGGACAGCCCAAGAGACCCAGTACTTC. It specifies CSGTAQETQYF.

This clonotype showed up just a few times. This chain joins TRBV12-3 or TRBV12-4 and TRBJ2-3; 13 bases map to TRBD2. V lost 6 bases and J lost 6; bases outside the gene matches: 6. The CDR3 contains 15 residues. CDR3 nucleotide sequence: TGTGCCAGCAGCACTAGCGGGAGGGCCACGGATACGCAGTATTTT. Amino acids: CASSTSGRATDTQYF.

This clonotype came up a few times. The J gene is TRBJ1-1, the V gene TRBV16, with D tentatively TRBD1 (6 bases). The CDR3 is 13 residues long. Trimming shortened V by 4 bases and J by 6 bases, and 12 bases separated the two germline ends. Looked up from germline, CDR1 is KGHSY and CDR2 is FQNENV. The chain's CDR3 is CASSPQGGSEAFF. CDR3 coding DNA: TGTGCCAGCAGCCCACAGGGTGGCTCTGAAGCTTTCTTT.

The CDR3 loop reads CASSLTGPSVTNEKLFF. The DNA for the CDR3 is TGCGCCAGCAGCTTGACAGGGCCGTCGGTGACTAATGAAAAACTGTTTTTT. The chain is built from TRBV5-1 and TRBJ1-4; possible D gene TRBD1, 6 bases. The CDR3 spans 17 residues. The germline CDR1 and CDR2 sequences are SGHRS and YFSETQ. V was pared by 1 base and J by 2 bases, with 15 bases between.

This sequence joins TRBV10-3 and TRBJ2-7; D possibly uses TRBD1 or TRBD2 (5 bases each). CDR1 ENHRY and CDR2 SYGVKD come from the germline V gene. Trimming shortened V by 2 bases and J by 2 bases, and 13 bases separated the two germline ends. This CDR3 region has 15 residues. The CDR3 protein is CAISETRGRAYEQYF. The CDR3 DNA sequence: TGTGCCATCAGTGAGACTCGGGGCCGAGCCTACGAGCAGTACTTC.

This clonotype came up a few times. The chain links TRBV7-2 to TRBJ2-3; the D is unclear. V lost 7 bases and J lost 1, with 15 bases in between. The CDR3 is 15 residues long. Germline lookup yields CDR1 SGHTA and CDR2 FQGNSA. The CDR3 coding sequence is TGTGCCAGCACTTCTTGGGATTTCGGCACAGATACGCAGTATTTT. Translation gives CASTSWDFGTDTQYF.

This clonotype was seen only a few times. The genes are TRBV12-3 or TRBV12-4 and TRBJ1-2; 10 nucleotides match TRBD1. The CDR3 is made up of 16 amino acids. The V gene end was trimmed by 4 bases and the J gene end by 2 bases; junction bases not matched to a gene: 7. The CDR3 DNA is TGTGCCAGCAGTTCTAATCCGGGACAGGGGAACTATGGCTACACCTTC. Translating it yields CASSSNPGQGNYGYTF.

This clonotype showed up many times. V gene TRBV12-3 or TRBV12-4 combines with J gene TRBJ1-1; D call uncertain. CDR3 length equals 11 residues. Trimming took off 1 base at V and 11 bases at J, with 8 bases between the two ends. The CDR3 sequence: CASSLGTDAFF. CDR3 nucleotides: TGTGCCAGCAGTTTAGGTACAGATGCTTTCTTT.

This clonotype has at least ten counts. V usage is TRBV19 and J usage is TRBJ1-5; D unresolved. CDR3 length: 13 residues. Germline CDR1 is LNHDA and CDR2 is SQIVND (reference sequence). V was cut by 3 bases and J by 2 bases, with 5 bases left in between. The CDR3 loop is CASSMARNQPQHF. CDR3 DNA sequence: TGTGCCAGTAGTATGGCACGCAATCAGCCCCAGCATTTT.

This clonotype was seen a few times. This chain links TRBV20-1 with TRBJ2-7; unclear D gene. The germline CDR1 and CDR2 sequences are DFQATT and SNEGSKA (reference sequence). The CDR3 has 10 residues. Trimming removed 6 bases at V and 6 bases at J, with 9 bases between. The CDR3 DNA reads TGCAGTGCCGAACTATCCGAGCAGTACTTC. Protein: CSAELSEQYF.

The V and J genes are TRBV27 and TRBJ2-3, with D perhaps matching TRBD1 (5 bases). The germline V gene encodes CDR1 MNHEY and CDR2 SMNVEV (reference sequence). Trimming pared 5 bases from V and 3 bases from J, leaving 21 bases between. There are 17 residues in the CDR3. The CDR3 DNA is TGTGCCAGCAGTCCGGGCCAGGGCGTCTGGGGAACAGATACGCAGTATTTT. Amino acids: CASSPGQGVWGTDTQYF.

The chain is built from TRBV11-2 and TRBJ2-1; possibly TRBD1 for D (5 bases). The germline V gene has CDR1 SGHAT and CDR2 FQNNGV. This CDR3 is 11 amino acids long. V lost 4 bases to trimming and J lost 12 bases, with 10 bases between them. In DNA form, the CDR3 reads TGTGCCAGCAGCTCATTGCAGGGGCAGTTCTTC. Amino acids: CASSSLQGQFF.

The gene calls are TRBV20-1 and TRBJ2-3; TRBD2 matches at 7 bases. The ends lost 6 bases at V and 2 bases at J; junction bases unmatched: 11. This CDR3 region has 15 residues. Per germline, CDR1 DFQATT and CDR2 SNEGSKA (reference sequence). CDR3 in DNA: TGCAGTGCGGATCCCGGGACTATTCACACAGATACGCAGTATTTT. Translation: CSADPGTIHTDTQYF.

This clonotype was counted only a few times. This chain links TRBV10-3 with TRBJ1-6, with TRBD1 identical over 7 bases. V dropped 0 bases and J dropped 7; count of bases not matched to a gene: 6. Germline CDR1 ENHRY, CDR2 SYGVKD. There are 16 residues in the CDR3. DNA of the CDR3: TGTGCCATCAGTGAGTCGCCAGGGGGATGGAATTCACCCCTCCACTTT. Translated, it gives CAISESPGGWNSPLHF.

This clonotype appeared many times. The rearrangement uses TRBV6-5 and TRBJ2-1; TRBD2 aligns across 9 bases. Losses at the gene ends were 2 bases for V and 1 base for J; bases not matched to a gene: 6. The CDR3 is made up of 17 amino acids. The germline gives CDR1 MNHEY, CDR2 SVGAGI. CDR3 bases: TGTGCCAGCAGTTACATGGCGGGAGGGGAATCCTACAATGAGCAGTTCTTC. Residues: CASSYMAGGESYNEQFF.

A few counts support this clonotype. The J gene is TRBJ1-3, the V gene TRBV12-3 or TRBV12-4, with TRBD1 identical over 10 bases. The V and J ends lost 7 bases and 3 bases, in that order; junction bases with no gene match: 3. The CDR3 runs 14 residues. DNA of the CDR3: TGTGCCAGCACCCGGACAGGGGGTGGAAACACCATATATTTT. Protein sequence: CASTRTGGGNTIYF.

Ten or more counts support this clonotype. The rearrangement links TRBV6-5 to TRBJ1-2; D might be TRBD1 (6 bases). This CDR3 is 14 amino acids long. Per the germline V gene, CDR1 is MNHEY and CDR2 is SVGAGI. Trimming stripped 4 bases from V and 7 bases from J, with 16 bases between. The CDR3 protein is CASSSPGEGGGYTF. In DNA, the CDR3 is TGTGCCAGCAGTTCTCCCGGGGAGGGGGGTGGCTACACCTTC.

This clonotype was observed many times. The chain couples TRBV20-1 to TRBJ2-7; no reliable D call. The CDR3 is 12 amino acids. Germline V gene data show CDR1 as DFQATT and CDR2 as SNEGSKA (reference sequence). V was clipped by 3 bases and J by 3 bases, with 9 bases between them. The CDR3 nucleotides read TGCAGTGCTAGTCTCGGTGGCTACGAGCAGTACTTC. The encoded protein is CSASLGGYEQYF.

This clonotype was seen repeatedly, ten times or more. J is TRBJ1-5 and V is TRBV6-5, with D maybe TRBD1 (5 bases). The germline gives CDR1 MNHEY, CDR2 SVGAGI. The CDR3 is made up of 14 amino acids. Trimming pared 3 bases from V and 6 bases from J, leaving 12 bases between. The CDR3 spells CASSYAGRGQPQHF. In DNA, the CDR3 is TGTGCCAGCAGTTATGCGGGGCGGGGTCAGCCCCAGCATTTT.